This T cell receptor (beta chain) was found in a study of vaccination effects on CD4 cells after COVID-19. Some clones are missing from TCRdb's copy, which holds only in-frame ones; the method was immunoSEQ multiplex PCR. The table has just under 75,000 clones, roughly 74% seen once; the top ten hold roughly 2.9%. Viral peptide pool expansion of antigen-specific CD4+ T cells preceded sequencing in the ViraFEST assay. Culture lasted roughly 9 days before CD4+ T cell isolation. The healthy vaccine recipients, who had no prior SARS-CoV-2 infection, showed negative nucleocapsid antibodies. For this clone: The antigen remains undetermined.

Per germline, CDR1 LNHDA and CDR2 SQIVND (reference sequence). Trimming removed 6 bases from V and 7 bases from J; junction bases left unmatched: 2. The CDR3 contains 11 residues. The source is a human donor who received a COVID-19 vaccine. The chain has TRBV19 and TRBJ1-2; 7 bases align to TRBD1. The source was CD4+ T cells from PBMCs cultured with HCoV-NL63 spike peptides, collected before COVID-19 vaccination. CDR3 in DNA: TGTGCCAGTAGAACAGGGGCTGGCTACACCTTC. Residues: CASRTGAGYTF. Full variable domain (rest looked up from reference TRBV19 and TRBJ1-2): DGGITQSPKYLFRKEGQNVTLSCEQNLNHDAMYWYRQDPGQGLRLIYYSQIVNDFQKGDIAEGYSVSREKKESFPLTVTSAQKNPTAFYLCASRTGAGYTFGSGTRLTVV.